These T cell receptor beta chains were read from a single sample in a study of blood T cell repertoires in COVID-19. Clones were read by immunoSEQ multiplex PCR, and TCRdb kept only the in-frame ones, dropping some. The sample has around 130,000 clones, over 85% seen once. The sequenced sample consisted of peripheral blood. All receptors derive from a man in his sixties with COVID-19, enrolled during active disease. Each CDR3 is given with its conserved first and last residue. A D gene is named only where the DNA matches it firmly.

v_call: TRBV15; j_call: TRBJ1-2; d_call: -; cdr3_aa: CATSRFEANYGYTF; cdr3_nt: TGTGCCACCAGCAGATTCGAGGCGAACTATGGCTACACCTTC
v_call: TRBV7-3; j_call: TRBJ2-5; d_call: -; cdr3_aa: CASSLTGLETQYF; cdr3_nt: TGTGCCAGCAGCTTGACGGGACTGGAGACCCAGTACTTC
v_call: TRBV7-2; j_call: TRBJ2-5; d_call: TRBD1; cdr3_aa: CASSLVHGTGGFGETQYF; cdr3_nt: TGTGCCAGCAGCTTAGTGCACGGGACAGGGGGCTTTGGGGAGACCCAGTACTTC
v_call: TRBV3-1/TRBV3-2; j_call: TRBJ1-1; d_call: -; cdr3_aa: CASSQDHGAGRRAFF; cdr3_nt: TGTGCCAGCAGCCAAGATCATGGGGCCGGGCGTCGAGCTTTCTTT
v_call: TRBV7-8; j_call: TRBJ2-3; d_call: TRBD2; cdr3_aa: CASSLVTGRATDTQYF; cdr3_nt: TGTGCCAGCAGCTTAGTAACCGGGAGGGCCACAGATACGCAGTATTTT
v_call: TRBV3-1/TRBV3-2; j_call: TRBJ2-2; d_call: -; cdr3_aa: CASSQDANTGELFF; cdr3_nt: TGTGCCAGCAGCCAAGACGCGAACACCGGGGAGCTGTTTTTT
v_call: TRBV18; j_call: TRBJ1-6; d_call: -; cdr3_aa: CASSPQGTGNSPLHF; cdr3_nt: TGTGCCAGCTCACCACAGGGTACGGGGAATTCACCCCTCCACTTT
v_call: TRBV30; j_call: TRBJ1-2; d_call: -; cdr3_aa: CAWSEQLYGYTF; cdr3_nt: TGTGCCTGGAGTGAACAGCTCTATGGCTACACCTTC
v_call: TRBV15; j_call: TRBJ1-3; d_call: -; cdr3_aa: CATSREQAEGNTIYF; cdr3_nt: TGTGCCACCAGCAGAGAGCAGGCAGAAGGAAACACCATATATTTT
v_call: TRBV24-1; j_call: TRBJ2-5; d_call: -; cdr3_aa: CATSDQTTATQYF; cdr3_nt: TGTGCCACCAGTGATCAGACAACGGCGACCCAGTACTTC
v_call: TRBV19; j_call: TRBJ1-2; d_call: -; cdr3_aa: CASSPPVRGKGYGYTF; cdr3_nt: TGTGCCAGTAGTCCCCCCGTCAGGGGTAAGGGATATGGCTACACCTTC
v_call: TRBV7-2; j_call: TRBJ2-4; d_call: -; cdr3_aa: CASSLARGSENIQYF; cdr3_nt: TGTGCCAGCAGCTTAGCGCGCGGGTCCGAAAACATTCAGTACTTC
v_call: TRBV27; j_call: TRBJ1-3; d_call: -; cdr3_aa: CASSLGASGNTIYF; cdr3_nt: TGTGCCAGCAGTTTGGGAGCTTCTGGAAACACCATATATTTT
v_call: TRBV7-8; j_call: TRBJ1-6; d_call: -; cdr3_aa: CASRLSWGENSPLHF; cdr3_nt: TGTGCCAGCAGGTTGTCCTGGGGGGAGAATTCACCCCTCCACTTT